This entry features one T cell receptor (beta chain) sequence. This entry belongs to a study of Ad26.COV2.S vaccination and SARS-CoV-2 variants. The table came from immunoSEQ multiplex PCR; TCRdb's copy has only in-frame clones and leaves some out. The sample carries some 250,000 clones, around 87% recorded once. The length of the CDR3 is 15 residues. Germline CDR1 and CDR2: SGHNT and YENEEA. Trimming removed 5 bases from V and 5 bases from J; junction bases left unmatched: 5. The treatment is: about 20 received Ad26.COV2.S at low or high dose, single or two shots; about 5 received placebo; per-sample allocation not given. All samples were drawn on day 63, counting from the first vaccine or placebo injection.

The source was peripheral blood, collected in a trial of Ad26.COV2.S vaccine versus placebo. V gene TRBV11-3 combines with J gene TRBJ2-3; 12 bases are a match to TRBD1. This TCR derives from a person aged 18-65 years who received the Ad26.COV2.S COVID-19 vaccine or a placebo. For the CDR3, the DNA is TGTGCCAGCAGCCCGGGACAGGGGGCTGGAGATACGCAGTATTTT. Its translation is CASSPGQGAGDTQYF.